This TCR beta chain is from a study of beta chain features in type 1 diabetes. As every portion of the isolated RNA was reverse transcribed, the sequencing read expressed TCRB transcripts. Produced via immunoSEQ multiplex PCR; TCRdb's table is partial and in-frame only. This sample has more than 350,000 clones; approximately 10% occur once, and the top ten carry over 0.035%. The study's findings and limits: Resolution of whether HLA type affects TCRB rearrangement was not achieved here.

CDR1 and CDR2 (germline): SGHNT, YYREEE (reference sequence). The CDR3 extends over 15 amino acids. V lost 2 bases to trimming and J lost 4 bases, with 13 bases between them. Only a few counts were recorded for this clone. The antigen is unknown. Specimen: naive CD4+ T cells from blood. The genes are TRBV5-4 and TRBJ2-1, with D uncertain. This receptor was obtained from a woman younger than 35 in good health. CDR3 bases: TGTGCCAGCAGCTTTAAGGAAAGGGTGTACAATGAGCAGTTCTTC. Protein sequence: CASSFKERVYNEQFF.